The clone carrying this T cell receptor beta chain came up many times. The antigen remains undetermined. Germline V gene sequence: CDR1 MNHEY, CDR2 SMNVEV (reference sequence). The V end lost 2 bases, the J end lost 0 bases, and 8 bases lay between the germline ends. The CDR3 sequence is 15 residues long. Stable Graves' hyperthyroidism meant no ophthalmopathy progression within 18 months. Using RNA transcripts as the source, TCR beta CDR3 regions were amplified. When the TCR CDR3 underwent first-round RT-PCR, the HTBI primer set was used. In TCRdb, the multiplex PCR reads were re-called with MiXCR into one record per CDR3 protein. The sample has about 300,000 distinct CDR3 sequences, about 13% seen once. The sample is drawn from a study of T cells in Graves' hyperthyroidism and ophthalmopathy. General observations from the study: Through a model of 13 V-J features, ophthalmopathy was separated from stable hyperthyroidism.

Sequencing was done on a sample of blood. The chain uses TRBV27 and TRBJ2-1, with unresolved D. This clonotype was sampled from a woman in her 40s with Graves' hyperthyroidism. The CDR3: CASSLRVSSYNEQFF. CDR3 nucleotides: TGTGCCAGCAGTTTAAGGGTGAGCTCCTACAATGAGCAGTTCTTC.